Each of the 26 T cell receptor beta chains below was sequenced from the same sample in a study of blood T cell repertoires in COVID-19. TCRdb keeps only in-frame clones here, not all; method: immunoSEQ multiplex PCR. This sample has roughly 7,100 clones, with about nine tenths found just once. Input material: peripheral blood. These receptors all come from a man aged 65 to 79 with active COVID-19.

The chain is built from TRBV19 and TRBJ1-6; D not resolved. The CDR3 contains 14 residues. In germline, CDR1 is LNHDA, CDR2 SQIVND (reference sequence). Trimming removed 7 bases at V and 8 bases at J, with 15 bases between. The CDR3 region is CASKALREDSPLHF. CDR3 in DNA: TGTGCCAGTAAGGCCCTAAGGGAGGATTCACCCCTCCACTTT.

The genes are TRBV2 and TRBJ2-2; TRBD1 matches 7 bases. The CDR3 length is 15 residues. From germline, CDR1 is SNHLY and CDR2 FYNNEI. V lost 6 bases, J lost 0 bases, and 4 bases stayed unmatched. In nucleotides, the CDR3 is TGTGCCAGCAGAGGACAGGTTTCGAACACCGGGGAGCTGTTTTTT. The encoded protein is CASRGQVSNTGELFF.

This clone was counted a few times. V is TRBV27 and J is TRBJ1-2; D is possibly TRBD1 (5 bases). This CDR3 contains 13 residues. Trimming cost V 3 bases and J 7 bases, with 12 bases left between them. Germline CDR1 is MNHEY and CDR2 is SMNVEV (reference sequence). CDR3 DNA: TGTGCCAGCAGTTTCAGGGTTGACGGTGGCTACACCTTC. Its protein is CASSFRVDGGYTF.

The chain employs TRBV7-6 and TRBJ2-3; 12 nucleotides match TRBD2. The CDR3 loop spans 16 amino acids. Trimming removed 5 bases from V and 1 base from J; junction bases left unmatched: 4. The germline CDR1 and CDR2 sequences are SGHVS and FNYEAQ. CDR3 bases: TGTGCCAGCAGCCCAAGACTAGCGGGGGGCACAGATACGCAGTATTTT. This translates into CASSPRLAGGTDTQYF.

This clone was recorded only once. The CDR3 coding sequence is TGTGCCAGTACCTTGACAGGGAACACCGGGGAGCTGTTTTTT. Residues: CASTLTGNTGELFF. The V call is TRBV19, the J call TRBJ2-2, with D possibly TRBD1 on 6 matching bases. The germline V gene encodes CDR1 LNHDA and CDR2 SQIVND (reference sequence). Trimming removed 7 bases from V and 1 base from J, with 10 bases in between. The CDR3 extends over 14 amino acids. The full variable domain, its missing parts supplied by reference TRBV19 and TRBJ2-2, is DGGITQSPKYLFRKEGQNVTLSCEQNLNHDAMYWYRQDPGQGLRLIYYSQIVNDFQKGDIAEGYSVSREKKESFPLTVTSAQKNPTAFYLCASTLTGNTGELFFGEGSRLTVL.

The chain couples TRBV3-1 (or the pseudogene TRBV3-2) to TRBJ1-2; unclear D gene. CDR1 is LGHDT, CDR2 YNNKEL, per germline (reference sequence). Trimming stripped 4 bases from V and 14 bases from J, with 23 bases between. This CDR3 has 14 amino acids. The CDR3 loop reads CASSPLAAERPSTF. In DNA form, the CDR3 reads TGTGCCAGCAGCCCCCTGGCGGCCGAAAGACCCTCAACCTTC.

The rearrangement uses TRBV9 and TRBJ2-3, with a possible D match to TRBD2 (6 bases). Germline V gives CDR1 SGDLS, CDR2 YYNGEE. The CDR3 consists of 15 residues. Trimming left V 6 bases short and J 0 bases short, with 14 bases between. The CDR3 sequence is CASTPRGSSTDTQYF. Written as DNA, the CDR3 is TGTGCCAGCACCCCACGGGGGTCTAGCACAGATACGCAGTATTTT. The whole variable domain, filled in from reference TRBV9 and TRBJ2-3, reads DSGVTQTPKHLITATGQRVTLRCSPRSGDLSVYWYQQSLDQGLQFLIQYYNGEERAKGNILERFSAQQFPDLHSELNLSSLELGDSALYFCASTPRGSSTDTQYFGPGTRLTVL.

The V gene is TRBV3-1 (or the pseudogene TRBV3-2), the J gene TRBJ1-2; maybe TRBD1 (5 bases). The germline V gene has CDR1 LGHDT and CDR2 YNNKEL (reference sequence). CDR3 size: 13 residues. V lost 0 bases and J lost 8, with 10 bases in between. In DNA form, the CDR3 reads TGTGCCAGCAGCCAAGATCGGGGGGAGGGCTACACCTTC. Translated, it gives CASSQDRGEGYTF.

The chain links TRBV12-3 or TRBV12-4 to TRBJ1-2; possibly TRBD1 for D (6 bases). V lost 2 bases and J 4 bases, leaving 8 bases between the germline ends. The CDR3 totals 13 residues. In nucleotides, the CDR3 is TGTGCCAGCAGTTTACAGGGGCTCTATGGCTACACCTTC. It yields the protein CASSLQGLYGYTF.

The V and J genes are TRBV12-5 and TRBJ1-1; 8 bases align to TRBD1. Per germline, CDR1 LGHNT and CDR2 FRNRAP. The CDR3 totals 14 residues. Unmatched junction bases numbered 3, after V lost 5 bases and J lost 1 base. The DNA for the CDR3 is TGTGCTAGTGGTGGGACAGGCGGGAACACTGAAGCTTTCTTT. Translation gives CASGGTGGNTEAFF.

The chain has TRBV6-5 and TRBJ2-7; TRBD2 might be the D (6 bases). The CDR3 totals 14 residues. V was shortened by 8 bases and J by 7 bases, with 21 bases between the two germline ends. Germline assignment: CDR1 MNHEY and CDR2 SVGAGI. The CDR3 nucleotides are TGTGCCAGCGGGACCTCCGGGACTTTCCGGGAGCAGTACTTC. Encoded protein: CASGTSGTFREQYF.

This chain links TRBV13 with TRBJ2-5; D possibly corresponds to TRBD1 (5 bases). V was shortened by 5 bases and J by 5 bases, with 15 bases between the two germline ends. The CDR3 covers 14 residues. Germline CDR1 is PRHDT and CDR2 is FYEKMQ (reference sequence). CDR3 in amino acids: CASSQLQGLETQYF. The CDR3 nucleotides are TGTGCCAGCAGCCAGCTTCAGGGTCTGGAGACCCAGTACTTC. Variable domain in full (rest from reference TRBV13 and TRBJ2-5): AAGVIQSPRHLIKEKRETATLKCYPIPRHDTVYWYQQGPGQDPQFLISFYEKMQSDKGSIPDRFSAQQFSDYHSELNMSSLELGDSALYFCASSQLQGLETQYFGPGTRLLVL.

The V and J genes are TRBV11-2 and TRBJ1-1, with D tentatively TRBD1 (6 bases). From germline, CDR1 is SGHAT and CDR2 FQNNGV. There are 15 residues in the CDR3. V lost 6 bases, J lost 2 bases, and 16 bases lay in between. CDR3 DNA: TGTGCCAGCAGGCGAGAGGGGGACCCTAACACTGAAGCTTTCTTT. This encodes CASRREGDPNTEAFF.

This sequence joins TRBV5-4 and TRBJ1-1; D is unclear. The CDR3 runs 15 residues. In germline, CDR1 is SGHNT, CDR2 YYREEE (reference sequence). The V and J ends lost 4 bases and 5 bases respectively, with 18 bases between them. The CDR3 here is CASSSGLTRETEAFF. CDR3 in DNA: TGTGCCAGCAGCAGCGGACTCACGAGGGAGACTGAAGCTTTCTTT.

The V and J genes are TRBV5-1 and TRBJ2-5, with 7 bases identical to TRBD2. CDR3 length: 13 residues. The germline CDR1 and CDR2 sequences are SGHRS and YFSETQ. The V and J ends lost 4 bases and 5 bases, in that order; junction bases with no gene match: 5. The CDR3 coding sequence is TGCGCCAGCAGCACCTGGACTAGGGAGACCCAGTACTTC. Amino acids: CASSTWTRETQYF.

The V and J genes are TRBV5-1 and TRBJ2-1, with a weak D call TRBD1 (6 bases). The germline gives CDR1 SGHRS, CDR2 YFSETQ. There are 15 residues in the CDR3. V was clipped by 0 bases and J by 6 bases, with 13 bases between them. The CDR3 reads CASSLAGRGINEQFF. The DNA for the CDR3 is TGCGCCAGCAGCTTGGCGGGTAGGGGGATCAATGAGCAGTTCTTC.

The J gene is TRBJ1-1, the V gene TRBV7-6; the D gene is possibly TRBD1 (5 bases). V lost 5 bases and J lost 1, with 8 bases in between. The CDR3 covers 13 residues. The germline V gene encodes CDR1 SGHVS and CDR2 FNYEAQ. CDR3 sequence reads: CASSLQANTEAFF. The DNA of the CDR3 is TGTGCCAGCAGCCTACAGGCGAACACTGAAGCTTTCTTT.

This clone was picked up one time. The J gene is TRBJ2-1, the V gene TRBV25-1; D unresolved. From germline, CDR1 is MGHDK and CDR2 SYGVNS. The CDR3 extends over 14 amino acids. Trimming took off 6 bases at V and 0 bases at J, with 9 bases between the two ends. The CDR3 region has the DNA TGTGCCAGCAGGGATCCTAGCTCCTACAATGAGCAGTTCTTC. Protein product: CASRDPSSYNEQFF.

This clone was found a few times. The chain recombines TRBV15 with TRBJ2-2; D unresolved. V was shortened by 0 bases and J by 2 bases, with 4 bases between the two germline ends. The germline gives CDR1 LNHNV, CDR2 YYDKDF (reference sequence). This CDR3 contains 14 residues. CDR3 loop: CATSRDLNTGELFF. The CDR3 bases are TGTGCCACCAGCAGAGATTTAAACACCGGGGAGCTGTTTTTT.

The chain joins TRBV19 to TRBJ1-5, with 7 nucleotides matching TRBD1. CDR3 size: 16 residues. Germline V gives CDR1 LNHDA, CDR2 SQIVND (reference sequence). V was pared by 7 bases and J by 2 bases, with 11 bases of the junction left unmatched. In nucleotides, the CDR3 is TGTGCCAGTACCGCAACACGGGACAGCCGCAATCAGCCCCAGCATTTT. As protein: CASTATRDSRNQPQHF.

The rearrangement joins TRBV5-1 to TRBJ2-3; 9 bases map to TRBD2. This CDR3 has 16 residues. The V and J ends lost 4 bases and 6 bases, in that order; junction bases with no gene match: 12. Germline CDR1 SGHRS, CDR2 YFSETQ. The CDR3 DNA sequence: TGCGCCAGCAGCATCACGGGACTAGCAACGATGGATACGCAGTATTTT. Its translation is CASSITGLATMDTQYF.

The gene calls are TRBV10-2 and TRBJ2-7, with a possible D match to TRBD1 (5 bases). This CDR3 region has 14 residues. V was trimmed by 2 bases and J by 3 bases, leaving 11 bases between them. Germline values: CDR1 WSHSY, CDR2 SAAADI. The CDR3: CASSEVPGNYEQYF. The CDR3 region has the DNA TGCGCCAGCAGTGAGGTCCCAGGGAACTACGAGCAGTACTTC.

The V call is TRBV30, the J call TRBJ1-5; 9 nucleotides agree with TRBD1. The CDR3 consists of 15 residues. Germline V gives CDR1 GTSNPN, CDR2 SVGIG (reference sequence). J lost 2 bases, V lost 4 bases, and 6 bases had no gene match. The CDR3 protein is CAWNRDRVGNQPQHF. For the CDR3, the DNA is TGTGCCTGGAACAGGGACAGGGTGGGCAATCAGCCCCAGCATTTT. Drawing the rest from reference TRBV30 and TRBJ1-5, the complete variable domain is SQTIHQWPATLVQPVGSPLSLECTVEGTSNPNLYWYRQAAGRGLQLLFYSVGIGQISSEVPQNLSASRPQDRQFILSSKKLLLSDSGFYLCAWNRDRVGNQPQHFGDGTRLSIL.

The V gene is TRBV10-3, the J gene TRBJ1-2; 7 bases are a match to TRBD1. Germline V gene data show CDR1 as ENHRY and CDR2 as SYGVKD. Trimming at V came to 2 bases and at J to 3 bases, leaving 3 bases not matched to a gene. The CDR3 extends over 14 amino acids. This CDR3 reads CAISEDRVYYGYTF. The CDR3 DNA is TGTGCCATCAGTGAGGACAGGGTTTACTATGGCTACACCTTC.

The V gene is TRBV19, the J gene TRBJ2-7; TRBD1 agrees at 12 bases. The V and J ends lost 1 base and 4 bases, in that order; junction bases with no gene match: 2. This CDR3 spans 15 amino acids. Germline V gene lookup returns CDR1 LNHDA and CDR2 SQIVND (reference sequence). CDR3 nucleotides: TGTGCCAGTAGTATAGGGGACAGGGGGCCTTACGAGCAGTACTTC. Protein sequence: CASSIGDRGPYEQYF.

The V and J genes are TRBV6-2 or TRBV6-3 and TRBJ2-7, with 7 bases lining up with TRBD2. V dropped 2 bases and J dropped 3; count of bases not matched to a gene: 4. This CDR3 comprises 14 residues. CDR1 and CDR2 from the germline V gene are MNHEY and SVGEGT. CDR3 sequence reads: CASSYSWGGYEQYF. The CDR3 DNA is TGTGCCAGCAGTTACAGTTGGGGGGGCTACGAGCAGTACTTC.